This T cell receptor (beta chain) is drawn from a study of T cell repertoires in cytomegalovirus infection. Turning to the study itself: The public TCR beta signatures pointed to both CMV infection and matching HLA type.

General study findings and limits: The ex vivo response was dominated by HLA-C-restricted CMV-specific TCR beta clonotypes. Cumulative public TCR beta family frequency identified carriers of CMV plus the relevant HLA.

TCRdb reprocessed the reads with MiXCR, giving one entry per CDR3 protein. The sample has more than 650,000 distinct CDR3 sequences, 35% seen once. The CDR3 is 17 amino acids. Trimming removed 2 bases from V and 8 bases from J; junction bases left unmatched: 13. This clonotype turned up a few times. As yet, its antigen is unknown. The sequencing sample was made of PBMCs. The chain couples TRBV12-3 or TRBV12-4 to TRBJ2-1, with 9 positions matching TRBD2. The clonotype originates from a human donor in good health (CMV status not recorded). Some clones in this sample may be carry-over from other donors' samples. The CDR3 bases are TGTGCCAGCAGTTTAATCGGGCTAGCGGGGCCTCGGCATGAGCAGTTCTTC. Protein product: CASSLIGLAGPRHEQFF.